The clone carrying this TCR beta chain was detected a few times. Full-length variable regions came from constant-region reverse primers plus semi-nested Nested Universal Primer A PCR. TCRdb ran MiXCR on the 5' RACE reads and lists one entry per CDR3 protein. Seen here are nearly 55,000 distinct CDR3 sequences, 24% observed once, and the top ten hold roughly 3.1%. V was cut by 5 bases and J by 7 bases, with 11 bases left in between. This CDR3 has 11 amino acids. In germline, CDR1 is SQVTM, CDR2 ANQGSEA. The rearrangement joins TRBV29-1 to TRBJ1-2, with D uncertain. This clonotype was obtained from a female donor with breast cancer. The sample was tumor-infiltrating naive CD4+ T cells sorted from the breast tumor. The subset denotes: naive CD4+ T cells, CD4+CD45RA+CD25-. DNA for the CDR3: TGCAGCGTTCTTGGGTTGGGTGGCTACACCTTC. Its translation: CSVLGLGGYTF.